These 25 T cell receptor beta chains came from one sample sequenced in a study of T-cell reconstitution after alpha-beta-depleted transplantation in children. Unique molecular identifiers tagged the TCRbeta library. TCRdb used MiXCR to reprocess the PCR reads, holding one entry per CDR3 protein. The data contain about 440,000 distinct CDR3 sequences, around two fifths of them seen just once; the ten biggest clones take up around 29%. The sample in question was PBMCs, obtained before TCRalphabeta/CD19-depleted stem cell transplant. The source is a girl aged 2 to 9 with aplastic anemia, due to receive a stem cell transplant.

This clonotype was detected ten times or more. The rearrangement uses TRBV5-1 and TRBJ2-1; maybe TRBD2 (6 bases). This CDR3 is built from 13 residues. Looked up from germline, CDR1 is SGHRS and CDR2 is YFSETQ. V lost 4 bases and J 3 bases, leaving 8 bases between the germline ends. CDR3 loop: CASSPGLYNEQFF. DNA of the CDR3: TGCGCCAGCAGCCCGGGACTCTACAATGAGCAGTTCTTC.

There are many counts of this clonotype. The V gene is TRBV29-1, the J gene TRBJ1-2; D is unclear. CDR1 SQVTM and CDR2 ANQGSEA come from the germline V gene. The V and J ends lost 0 bases and 4 bases respectively, with 15 bases between them. CDR3 length: 15 residues. The CDR3 loop reads CSVEDFAEKSYGYTF. The CDR3 coding sequence is TGCAGCGTTGAAGATTTCGCGGAGAAATCCTATGGCTACACCTTC. Variable domain in full (rest from reference TRBV29-1 and TRBJ1-2): SAVISQKPSRDICQRGTSLTIQCQVDSQVTMMFWYRQQPGQSLTLIATANQGSEATYESGFVIDKFPISRPNLTFSTLTVSNMSPEDSSIYLCSVEDFAEKSYGYTFGSGTRLTVV.

The J gene is TRBJ1-1, the V gene TRBV6-2 or TRBV6-3; D not resolved. CDR3 size: 16 residues. Germline V gene data show CDR1 as MNHEY and CDR2 as SVGEGT. The V gene lost 6 bases and the J gene lost 4 bases, with 21 bases spanning the gap. The chain's CDR3 is CASSRPRNSAGTEAFF. In DNA form, the CDR3 reads TGTGCCAGCAGCCGACCTCGAAACAGTGCGGGCACTGAAGCTTTCTTT.

This clonotype was detected only a few times. The CDR3 sequence is CSGGGDRGYGYTF. CDR3 coding DNA: TGCAGCGGTGGGGGGGACAGGGGCTATGGCTACACCTTC. The chain recombines TRBV29-1 with TRBJ1-2; 10 nucleotides match TRBD1. The CDR3 length is 13 residues. Per germline, CDR1 SQVTM and CDR2 ANQGSEA. V was pared by 7 bases and J by 4 bases, with 6 bases of the junction left unmatched.

This clonotype was counted only a few times. V and J are TRBV10-3 and TRBJ2-7, with TRBD1 identical over 9 bases. Germline CDR1 is ENHRY and CDR2 is SYGVKD. The length of the CDR3 is 15 residues. Trimming took 6 bases from V and 1 from J; bases not matched to a gene: 7. The DNA for the CDR3 is TGTGCCATCAGAGATACAGGGGGCCTATCCTACGAGCAGTACTTC. This translates into CAIRDTGGLSYEQYF.

J is TRBJ2-2 and V is TRBV7-2, with D possibly being TRBD2 (6 bases). The CDR3 covers 15 residues. V lost 3 bases to trimming and J lost 5 bases, with 13 bases between them. Per germline, CDR1 SGHTA and CDR2 FQGNSA. In DNA, the CDR3 is TGTGCCAGCAGCTTGACTAGTTCTTGGACCGGGGAGCTGTTTTTT. This gives the protein CASSLTSSWTGELFF. Variable domain in full (rest from reference TRBV7-2 and TRBJ2-2): GAGVSQSPSNKVTEKGKDVELRCDPISGHTALYWYRQSLGQGLEFLIYFQGNSAPDKSGLPSDRFSAERTGGSVSTLTIQRTQQEDSAVYLCASSLTSSWTGELFFGEGSRLTVL.

The rearrangement uses TRBV7-3 and TRBJ2-3; possibly TRBD1 for D (6 bases). V dropped 5 bases and J dropped 3 bases, with 15 bases sitting between them. CDR3 size: 15 residues. Germline values: CDR1 SGHTA, CDR2 FQGTGA. The CDR3, as DNA: TGTGCCAGCAGCCTAAGGGGGTCCCGAACAGATACGCAGTATTTT. Protein: CASSLRGSRTDTQYF.

This sequence joins TRBV7-6 and TRBJ2-1, with 7 bases aligning to TRBD1. The junction had 7 bases not matched to a gene; V was cut back by 1 base and J by 4 bases. The CDR3 has 16 residues. The germline CDR1 and CDR2 sequences are SGHVS and FNYEAQ. Written as DNA, the CDR3 is TGTGCCAGCAGCTTAGAGGGGGCAGACAGGTACAATGAGCAGTTCTTC. It is translated as CASSLEGADRYNEQFF.

For this clonotype: Given a much more abundant clone one base away, this may be a read error. V is TRBV29-1 and J is TRBJ2-3; 8 bases match TRBD2. The V gene's germline CDR1 is SQVTM and CDR2 ANQGSEA. The CDR3 is made up of 13 amino acids. Trimming took 8 bases from V and 5 from J; bases not matched to a gene: 9. This CDR3 reads CSFNGRARDTQYF. The CDR3 nucleotides are TGCAGCTTTAACGGGAGGGCGAGAGATACGCAGTATTTT.

The chain couples TRBV28 to TRBJ1-1; no definite D call. V lost 5 bases, J lost 1 base, and 8 bases lay in between. From germline, CDR1 is MDHEN and CDR2 SYDVKM. This CDR3 has 13 amino acids. CDR3 loop: CASSVRANTEAFF. The CDR3 DNA reads as TGTGCCAGCAGTGTCCGGGCGAACACTGAAGCTTTCTTT.

This clonotype was recorded many times. The CDR3 DNA sequence: TGTGCCAGCAGCTTAGACAGAAGAGCGCAGTATTTT. Its protein is CASSLDRRAQYF. The V and J genes are TRBV7-6 and TRBJ2-3; D is undetermined. Between the trimmed V and J ends, which lost 1 base and 10 bases, there was a span of 9 bases. Germline V CDR1 and CDR2: SGHVS, FNYEAQ. The CDR3 has 12 residues.

This chain uses TRBV10-2 with TRBJ2-7; 9 bases align to TRBD2. With 5 bases clipped from V and 2 bases from J, the junction kept 4 bases outside the gene matches. In germline, CDR1 is WSHSY, CDR2 SAAADI. This CDR3 has 14 residues. The CDR3 spells CASSSGRNTYEQYF. The CDR3 DNA reads TGCGCCAGCAGTAGCGGGAGGAACACCTACGAGCAGTACTTC.

This clonotype was counted between two and nine times. V is TRBV20-1 and J is TRBJ2-7; 15 positions agree with TRBD2. J was trimmed by 4 bases and V by 6 bases; bases with no gene match: 10. This CDR3 has 16 amino acids. Germline assignment: CDR1 DFQATT and CDR2 SNEGSKA (reference sequence). DNA for the CDR3: TGCAGTGCCAGGTGGTGGACTAGCGGGAGGGATTACGAGCAGTACTTC. Its translation is CSARWWTSGRDYEQYF.

This clonotype was recorded once. V usage is TRBV18 and J usage is TRBJ2-5; the D call may be TRBD1 or TRBD2 (5 bases each). The length of the CDR3 is 14 residues. CDR1 and CDR2 (germline): KGHSH, LQKENI. Between the trimmed V and J ends, which lost 6 bases and 2 bases, there was a span of 13 bases. The CDR3 DNA reads TGTGCCAGCTCCTCCGGGACGGCACAAGAGACCCAGTACTTC. It translates to CASSSGTAQETQYF. Combining the CDR3 with reference TRBV18 and TRBJ2-5 gives the whole variable domain NAGVMQNPRHLVRRRGQEARLRCSPMKGHSHVYWYRQLPEEGLKFMVYLQKENIIDESGMPKERFSAEFPKEGPSILRIQQVVRGDSAAYFCASSSGTAQETQYFGPGTRLLVL.

This clonotype was seen ten or more times. The chain combines TRBV7-2 with TRBJ1-2, with D maybe TRBD1 (5 bases). V was clipped by 0 bases and J by 4 bases, with 12 bases between them. Germline V gene lookup returns CDR1 SGHTA and CDR2 FQGNSA. This CDR3 comprises 15 residues. DNA of the CDR3: TGTGCCAGCAGCTTAGCGAAGACAGCCCTCTATGGCTACACCTTC. This gives the protein CASSLAKTALYGYTF.

There are many counts of this clonotype. The chain joins TRBV5-1 to TRBJ2-5, with D possibly TRBD1 on 5 matching bases. The length of the CDR3 is 14 residues. Trimming cost V 3 bases and J 5 bases, with 14 bases left between them. Germline assignment: CDR1 SGHRS and CDR2 YFSETQ. CDR3 sequence (DNA): TGCGCCAGCAGCTCGGAGAATGGGGCCGAGACCCAGTACTTC. Translation: CASSSENGAETQYF.

The J gene is TRBJ1-1, the V gene TRBV7-2; no firm D call. The CDR3 consists of 14 residues. Trimming stripped 7 bases from V and 1 base from J, with 13 bases between. Germline V gene lookup returns CDR1 SGHTA and CDR2 FQGNSA. CDR3 protein: CASKRNEGNTEAFF. As DNA, the CDR3 is TGTGCCAGCAAACGAAACGAGGGGAACACTGAAGCTTTCTTT. The whole variable domain, filled in from reference TRBV7-2 and TRBJ1-1, reads GAGVSQSPSNKVTEKGKDVELRCDPISGHTALYWYRQSLGQGLEFLIYFQGNSAPDKSGLPSDRFSAERTGGSVSTLTIQRTQQEDSAVYLCASKRNEGNTEAFFGQGTRLTVV.

This clonotype is a singleton in its sample. The rearrangement joins TRBV7-3 to TRBJ2-1; 10 bases align to TRBD2. The trim removed 5 bases at V and 6 bases at J, leaving 7 bases unmatched. Germline V gives CDR1 SGHTA, CDR2 FQGTGA. This CDR3 is 15 amino acids long. The CDR3 loop reads CASSGSGGALNEQFF. The CDR3 DNA reads as TGTGCCAGCAGCGGCAGCGGGGGGGCTCTCAATGAGCAGTTCTTC.

V usage is TRBV7-6 and J usage is TRBJ2-5; D gene unclear. V was shortened by 1 base and J by 5 bases, with 17 bases between the two germline ends. The germline CDR1 and CDR2 sequences are SGHVS and FNYEAQ. The CDR3 runs to 16 residues. This chain's CDR3 is CASSLVPSESDETQYF. The CDR3 coding sequence is TGTGCCAGCAGCTTAGTGCCCAGCGAATCCGACGAGACCCAGTACTTC.

This clonotype showed up many times. This chain connects TRBV25-1 to TRBJ1-2; TRBD1 might be the D (5 bases). The CDR3 extends over 15 amino acids. V lost 3 bases to trimming and J lost 7 bases, with 18 bases between them. Germline assignment: CDR1 MGHDK and CDR2 SYGVNS. CDR3 nucleotides: TGTGCCAGCAGTGATGCTGGTATGGGGCAGGCTGGCTACACCTTC. This sequence encodes CASSDAGMGQAGYTF.

The rearrangement joins TRBV7-2 to TRBJ2-1, with D perhaps TRBD1 (6 bases). V gave up 3 bases and J gave up 1 base, with 22 bases separating them. CDR1 SGHTA and CDR2 FQGNSA come from the germline V gene. The CDR3 has 19 amino acids. The CDR3 DNA sequence: TGTGCCAGCAGCTTGGCAGGGGCCATGGTGGGGGCTTCCTACAATGAGCAGTTCTTC. Protein product: CASSLAGAMVGASYNEQFF.

This chain uses TRBV29-1 with TRBJ2-2; D unclear. The V and J ends lost 6 bases and 6 bases respectively, with 11 bases between them. The CDR3 has 12 amino acids. Germline CDR1 SQVTM, CDR2 ANQGSEA. The CDR3, as DNA: TGCAGCGTATTACATGGATCCGGGGAGCTGTTTTTT. The encoded protein is CSVLHGSGELFF.

This clonotype was observed a handful of times. The chain joins TRBV2 to TRBJ1-5; no clear D gene. Germline V gene lookup returns CDR1 SNHLY and CDR2 FYNNEI. This CDR3 spans 15 amino acids. Deletions cut 6 bases from V and 5 bases from J, with 17 bases between. The CDR3 DNA reads TGTGCCAGCAGCCCCGGCCGGGCGTGGGATCAGCCCCAGCATTTT. Amino acids: CASSPGRAWDQPQHF.

The V and J genes are TRBV29-1 and TRBJ2-5; D gene uncertain. This CDR3 is built from 12 residues. V lost 5 bases and J 1 base, leaving 8 bases between the germline ends. Germline CDR1 is SQVTM and CDR2 is ANQGSEA. CDR3 protein: CSVYFLQETQYF. DNA of the CDR3: TGCAGCGTTTACTTTCTCCAAGAGACCCAGTACTTC.

This chain uses TRBV28 with TRBJ1-5; 10 nucleotides align to TRBD1. CDR3 length equals 13 residues. Germline loops: CDR1 MDHEN, CDR2 SYDVKM. J gave up 8 bases and V 6 bases, and 4 bases lay outside the gene matches. The DNA of the CDR3 is TGTGCCAGCAGCCGGACAGGGGGAGAGCCCCAGCATTTT. It is translated as CASSRTGGEPQHF.